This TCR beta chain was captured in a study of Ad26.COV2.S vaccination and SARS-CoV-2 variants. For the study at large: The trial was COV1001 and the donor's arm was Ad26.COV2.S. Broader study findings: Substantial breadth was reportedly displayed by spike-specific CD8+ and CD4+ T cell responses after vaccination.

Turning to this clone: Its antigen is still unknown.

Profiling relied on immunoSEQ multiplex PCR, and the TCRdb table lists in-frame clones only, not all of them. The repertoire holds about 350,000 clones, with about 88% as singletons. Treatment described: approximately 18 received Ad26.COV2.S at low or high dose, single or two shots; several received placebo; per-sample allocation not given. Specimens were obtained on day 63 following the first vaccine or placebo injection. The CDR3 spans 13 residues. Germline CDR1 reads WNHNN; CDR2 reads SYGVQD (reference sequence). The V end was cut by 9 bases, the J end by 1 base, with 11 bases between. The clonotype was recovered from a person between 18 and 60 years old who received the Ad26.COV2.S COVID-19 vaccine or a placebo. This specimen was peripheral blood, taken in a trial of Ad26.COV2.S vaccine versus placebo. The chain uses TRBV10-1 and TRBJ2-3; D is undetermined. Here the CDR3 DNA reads TGCGCCAGGCTACACCCCTGCACAGATACGCAGTATTTT. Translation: CARLHPCTDTQYF.